This T cell receptor (beta chain) stems from a study of blood T cell repertoires in COVID-19. Study summary: Whether acute or convalescent, the COVID-19 samples came from the United States, Italy and Spain. In each case, the material was cDNA or gDNA derived from T cells, B-cell-depleted T cells, or PBMCs.

As processed by the authors: Amplification with reference gene primers provided the estimates of nucleated cell counts. Sequenced by immunoSEQ multiplex PCR; TCRdb stores in-frame clones only, minus some. V and J calls and clone size are those listed in that table; D and trimming were worked out from the DNA. The data contain some 260,000 clones, 70% to 90% of them singletons. Germline V gene lookup returns CDR1 SNHLY and CDR2 FYNNEI. The CDR3 is made up of 15 amino acids. V gave up 4 bases and J gave up 1 base, with 11 bases separating them. Input material: peripheral blood. The sequence was obtained from a man aged 18-30 years with active or convalescent COVID-19. This chain uses TRBV2 with TRBJ1-5; possibly TRBD1 for D (5 bases). CDR3 residues: CASSGQGGSNQPQHF. The CDR3 region has the DNA TGTGCCAGCAGTGGCCAGGGAGGGAGCAATCAGCCCCAGCATTTT.